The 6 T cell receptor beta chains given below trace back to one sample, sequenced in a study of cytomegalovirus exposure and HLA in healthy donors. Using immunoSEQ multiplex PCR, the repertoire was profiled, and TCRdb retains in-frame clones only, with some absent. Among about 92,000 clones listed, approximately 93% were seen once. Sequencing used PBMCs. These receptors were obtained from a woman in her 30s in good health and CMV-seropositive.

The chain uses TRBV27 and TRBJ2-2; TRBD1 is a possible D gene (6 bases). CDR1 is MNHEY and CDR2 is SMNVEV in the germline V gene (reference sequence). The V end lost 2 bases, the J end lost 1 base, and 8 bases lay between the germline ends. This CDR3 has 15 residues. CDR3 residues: CASSLRQENTGELFF. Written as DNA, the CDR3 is TGTGCCAGCAGTTTACGACAGGAGAACACCGGGGAGCTGTTTTTT.

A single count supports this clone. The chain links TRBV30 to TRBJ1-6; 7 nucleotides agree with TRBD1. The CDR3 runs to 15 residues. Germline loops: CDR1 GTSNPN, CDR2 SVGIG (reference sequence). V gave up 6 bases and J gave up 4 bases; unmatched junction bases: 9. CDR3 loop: CACQGQKNYNSPLHF. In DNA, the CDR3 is TGTGCCTGCCAGGGACAGAAAAATTATAATTCACCCCTCCACTTT.

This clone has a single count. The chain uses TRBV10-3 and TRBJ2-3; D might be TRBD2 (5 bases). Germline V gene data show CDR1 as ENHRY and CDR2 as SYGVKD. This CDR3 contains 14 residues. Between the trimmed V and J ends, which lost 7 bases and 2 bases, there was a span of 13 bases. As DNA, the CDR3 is TGTGCCATCATGGAGGAGACTAACACAGATACGCAGTATTTT. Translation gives CAIMEETNTDTQYF.

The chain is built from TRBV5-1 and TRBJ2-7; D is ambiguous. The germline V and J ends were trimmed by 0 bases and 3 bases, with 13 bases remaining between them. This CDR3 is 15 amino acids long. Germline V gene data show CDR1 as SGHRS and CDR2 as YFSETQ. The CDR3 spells CASSLEAGQYYEQYF. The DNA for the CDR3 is TGCGCCAGCAGCTTGGAGGCAGGTCAGTACTACGAGCAGTACTTC.

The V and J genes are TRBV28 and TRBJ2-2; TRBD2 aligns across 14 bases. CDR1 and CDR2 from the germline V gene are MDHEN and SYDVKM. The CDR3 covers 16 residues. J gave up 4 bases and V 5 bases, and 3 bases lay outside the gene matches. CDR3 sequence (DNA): TGTGCCAGCAGTGGGGGACTAGCGGGAGTCACCGGGGAGCTGTTTTTT. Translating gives CASSGGLAGVTGELFF.

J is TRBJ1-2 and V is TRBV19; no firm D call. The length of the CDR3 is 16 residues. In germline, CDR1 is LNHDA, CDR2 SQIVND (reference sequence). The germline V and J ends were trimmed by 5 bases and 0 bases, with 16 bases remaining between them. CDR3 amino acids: CASSPNPGYPNYGYTF. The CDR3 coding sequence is TGTGCCAGTAGTCCAAACCCCGGGTATCCTAACTATGGCTACACCTTC.